The present TCR beta chain was sequenced within a study of shared clonotypes between healthy human individuals. This CDR3 comprises 14 residues. In germline, CDR1 is SGHRS, CDR2 YFSETQ. Trimming pared 0 bases from V and 2 bases from J, leaving 8 bases between. Assay used: immunoSEQ multiplex PCR; TCRdb lists only in-frame clones, some missing. This sample has 2,500,000 or so clones, with approximately 93% found just once. The chain links TRBV5-1 to TRBJ1-2, with D unresolved. The source material was naive CD4+ T cells from PBMCs. Subset here: CD45RA+ positively selected. The receptor was isolated from a young man in good health. Some clones in this sample may be carry-over from other donors' samples. The CDR3 is CASSLDSVNYGYTF. The CDR3 nucleotides are TGCGCCAGCAGCTTGGATTCAGTGAACTATGGCTACACCTTC.